Below, one T cell receptor beta chain is given with its context. Its antigen is not known. V lost 3 bases and J lost 4, with 7 bases in between. There are 12 residues in the CDR3. The germline V gene has CDR1 MDHEN and CDR2 SYDVKM. Sequenced by immunoSEQ multiplex PCR; TCRdb stores in-frame clones only, minus some. The sample holds tens of thousands of clones, about 88% seen once. The sample comes from a study of T cell responses to AZD1222 COVID-19 vaccine. Findings and limits, study-wide: Repertoire sampling occurred only after the peak T cell response. A reported finding is that nearly half of spike-specific TCRs target unmutated variant regions. Clonal diversity was possibly underestimated; the donors were predominantly white British and more often female.

Sample: peripheral blood, taken 28 days after the second dose of the MenACWY control vaccine. This clonotype was obtained from an adult who received the MenACWY meningococcal vaccine as a control. The chain uses TRBV28 and TRBJ2-7; no clear D. In DNA, the CDR3 is TGTGCCAGCAGTTTGACGGCATACGAGCAGTACTTC. Translated: CASSLTAYEQYF.